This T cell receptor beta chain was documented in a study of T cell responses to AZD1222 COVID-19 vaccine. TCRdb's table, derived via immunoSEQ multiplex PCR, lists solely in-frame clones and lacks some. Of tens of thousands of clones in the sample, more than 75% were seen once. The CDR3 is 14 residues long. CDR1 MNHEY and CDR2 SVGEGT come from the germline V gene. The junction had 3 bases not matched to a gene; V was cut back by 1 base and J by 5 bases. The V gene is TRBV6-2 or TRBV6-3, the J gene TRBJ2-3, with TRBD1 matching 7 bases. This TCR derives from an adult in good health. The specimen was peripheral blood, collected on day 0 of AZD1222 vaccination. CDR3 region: CASSYYRTGDTQYF. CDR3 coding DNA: TGTGCCAGCAGTTACTATCGGACAGGAGATACGCAGTATTTT.